These T cell receptor beta chains were read from a single sample in a study of shared clonotypes between healthy human individuals. Clones were read by immunoSEQ multiplex PCR, and TCRdb kept only the in-frame ones, dropping some. The data show 800,000 to 950,000 clones, 90% to 98% seen once. Sequencing was carried out using naive CD8+ T cells sorted from blood. All receptors come from a man aged 30-40 years in good health. Each CDR3 is given with its conserved first and last residue. A D gene is named only where the DNA matches it firmly. Clone size is given for some rows only: seen once, a few or many times, or a class if the clone is expanded.

J gene | V gene | D gene | clone size | CDR3 DNA | CDR3 protein
TRBJ2-7 | TRBV7-6 | - | - | TGTGCCAGCAGCTCCTCCGGGCGTCCTTACGAGCAGTACTTC | CASSSSGRPYEQYF
TRBJ2-7 | TRBV19 | - | - | TGTGCCAGCGGGATGGGTCTGAGCTCCTACGAGCAGTACTTC | CASGMGLSSYEQYF
TRBJ1-5 | TRBV2 | - | - | TGTGCCAGCAGCTCAGGGAATCAGCCCCAGCATTTT | CASSSGNQPQHF
TRBJ2-1 | TRBV12-5 | TRBD1 | - | TGTGCTAGTGGTTCCCCGACAGGGGACAATGAGCAGTTCTTC | CASGSPTGDNEQFF
TRBJ2-1 | TRBV7-9 | TRBD1 | - | TGTGCCAGCAGCCCAGCGGGACAGGGTGTTTTCTATGAGCAGTTCTTC | CASSPAGQGVFYEQFF
TRBJ1-2 | TRBV5-4 | TRBD1 | - | TGTGCCAGCAGCTTAGAACAGGGGATCGACTACACCTTC | CASSLEQGIDYTF
TRBJ1-5 | TRBV6-6 | - | - | TGTGCCAGCAGTTACTCTGTAGATAGCAATCAGCCCCAGCATTTT | CASSYSVDSNQPQHF
TRBJ2-1 | TRBV11-2 | TRBD1 | - | TGTGCCAGCAGCCGGACAGGAAACAATGAGCAGTTCTTC | CASSRTGNNEQFF
TRBJ1-5 | TRBV6-5 | TRBD1 | - | TGTGCCAGCAATGAAGGACAGGGTGGCCAGCCCCAGCATTTT | CASNEGQGGQPQHF
TRBJ1-1 | TRBV30 | - | - | TGTGCCTGGAGTGCAGGGACATACACTGAAGCTTTCTTT | CAWSAGTYTEAFF
TRBJ2-1 | TRBV20-1 | - | - | TGCAGTGCTCCACAGGGTAGTGAGCAGTTCTTC | CSAPQGSEQFF
TRBJ2-1 | TRBV4-1 | TRBD2 | - | TGCGCCAGCAGCCAAGAAGCAAGCGGGAGCGACAATGAGCAGTTCTTC | CASSQEASGSDNEQFF
TRBJ2-7 | TRBV27 | - | - | TGTGCCAGCAGCCGAGGAGGGCCCAGCTACGAGCAGTACTTC | CASSRGGPSYEQYF
TRBJ2-5 | TRBV19 | TRBD2 | - | TGTGCCAGTAGTATAGGTGGGGGGGTTGGAGAGACCCAGTACTTC | CASSIGGGVGETQYF
TRBJ1-2 | TRBV11-2 | TRBD1 | - | TGTGCCAGCAGCTTAGCCGGGACAGGGTATGGCTACACCTTC | CASSLAGTGYGYTF
TRBJ2-7 | TRBV30 | TRBD1 | - | TGTGCCTGGAGCAGCTACAGGGGACGATCCTACGAGCAGTACTTC | CAWSSYRGRSYEQYF
TRBJ2-7 | TRBV4-3 | - | - | TGCGCCAGCAGCCAAGAGGGGAGCTCCTACGAGCAGTACTTC | CASSQEGSSYEQYF
TRBJ2-7 | TRBV2 | TRBD1 | - | TGTGCCAGCAGTGACCCACGAAAGGGACAGAACTACGAGCAGTACTTC | CASSDPRKGQNYEQYF
TRBJ2-7 | TRBV11-2 | - | few | TGTGCCAGCAGCTTATTTGGCGAGCAGTACTTC | CASSLFGEQYF
TRBJ1-1 | TRBV11-2 | TRBD1 | once | TGTGCCAGCAGCCCGGGACAGGGCACTGAAGCTTTCTTT | CASSPGQGTEAFF
TRBJ1-1 | TRBV29-1 | - | - | TGCAGCGTTGAGGGCAGGGCTGAAGCTTTCTTT | CSVEGRAEAFF
TRBJ1-3 | TRBV6-5 | - | - | TGTGCCAGCAGTTTCGGGACTGGAAACACCATATATTTT | CASSFGTGNTIYF
TRBJ1-3 | TRBV5-1 | - | - | TGCGCCAGCAGCTTGTCAGGAGTTACTGGAAACACCATATATTTT | CASSLSGVTGNTIYF
TRBJ2-3 | TRBV9 | - | - | TGTGCCAGCAGCGTAGTAACAGCAGATACGCAGTATTTT | CASSVVTADTQYF
TRBJ2-7 | TRBV28 | - | - | TGTGCCAGCAGTTTCGAAAGGGTTGGAGAGCAGTACTTC | CASSFERVGEQYF
TRBJ2-1 | TRBV7-6 | - | - | TGTGCCAGCAGCTTGGGACACACTAACTACAATGAGCAGTTCTTC | CASSLGHTNYNEQFF
TRBJ2-7 | TRBV27 | - | - | TGTGCCAGTTTCGGGCTATACGAGCAGTACTTC | CASFGLYEQYF
TRBJ2-7 | TRBV6-1 | - | - | TGTGCCAGCAGTGAAAACGTCCCCTACGAGCAGTACTTC | CASSENVPYEQYF
TRBJ1-2 | TRBV19 | TRBD1 | - | TGTGCCAGTAGCTCGGGACAGACCTATGGCTACACCTTC | CASSSGQTYGYTF
TRBJ2-1 | TRBV27 | - | - | TGTGCCAGCAGTTCCCTAGAAAGAATGACGAATGAGCAGTTCTTC | CASSSLERMTNEQFF
TRBJ2-1 | TRBV6-6 | TRBD2 | - | TGTGCCAGCAGTTACAAAGCGGGAGGTCGTTACAATGAGCAGTTCTTC | CASSYKAGGRYNEQFF
TRBJ1-2 | TRBV29-1 | - | once | TGCAGCGCCGACGAAGCTAACGGTGGCTACACCTTC | CSADEANGGYTF
TRBJ2-5 | TRBV27 | - | - | TGTGCCAGCAGTAATCTGGGGGAACAAGAGACCCAGTACTTC | CASSNLGEQETQYF
TRBJ1-2 | TRBV14 | - | - | TGTGCCAGCAGCCAAGGAAACAACTATGGCTACACCTTC | CASSQGNNYGYTF
TRBJ1-1 | TRBV11-3 | - | - | TGTGCCAGCAGCTTAGATGGAGTTGAAGCTTTCTTT | CASSLDGVEAFF
TRBJ2-5 | TRBV11-3 | - | - | TGTGCCAGTAAGAGCCGGGACCAAGAGACCCAGTACTTC | CASKSRDQETQYF
TRBJ1-2 | TRBV2 | - | - | TGTGCCATTCGGGGCAGGGTGGGTAACTATGGCTACACCTTC | CAIRGRVGNYGYTF
TRBJ2-1 | TRBV7-9 | - | - | TGTGCCAGCAGCTCACTGGCATACAATGAGCAGTTCTTC | CASSSLAYNEQFF
TRBJ2-7 | TRBV28 | TRBD2 | - | TGTGCCAGCAGTCCCTCTAGCGGGGGGACTTACGAGCAGTACTTC | CASSPSSGGTYEQYF
TRBJ2-1 | TRBV7-8 | TRBD1 | - | TGTGCCAGCAGCTTGATCTTGGGACAGCACTACAATGAGCAGTTCTTC | CASSLILGQHYNEQFF
TRBJ1-2 | TRBV29-1 | TRBD1 | - | TGCAGCGTTGAGGTACCGGGACAGGGCTCTAGTGGCTACACCTTC | CSVEVPGQGSSGYTF
TRBJ2-5 | TRBV7-8 | - | - | TGTGCCAGCAGCTTAGGATTCGTTCGACACGAACCGGGAGAGACCCAGTACTTC | CASSLGFVRHEPGETQYF
TRBJ2-3 | TRBV27 | - | - | TGTGCCAGCAGTCTCTTCTTGGGGGGTGGCACAGATACGCAGTATTTT | CASSLFLGGGTDTQYF
TRBJ1-2 | TRBV6-5 | - | - | TGTGCCAGCAGTTACACTACGACCGGTAACTATGGCTACACCTTC | CASSYTTTGNYGYTF
TRBJ2-3 | TRBV27 | - | - | TGTGCCAGCATGGTCGGAGATACGCAGTATTTT | CASMVGDTQYF
TRBJ2-5 | TRBV27 | TRBD1 | - | TGTGCCAGCAGTTTATCGGTTAACAGGGGTGGGACCCAGTACTTC | CASSLSVNRGGTQYF